The 21 T cell receptor beta chains given below trace back to one sample, sequenced in a study of brain T cells in children with intractable seizures. Sequenced by immunoSEQ multiplex PCR; TCRdb stores in-frame clones only, minus some. The table lists 110,000 or so clones, 94% of them singletons. This specimen consisted of peripheral blood, obtained at surgery. These receptors all stem from a boy younger than two with hemimegalencephaly and intractable seizures.

The chain has TRBV7-8 and TRBJ2-7, with 10 nucleotides matching TRBD2. Per germline, CDR1 SGHVS and CDR2 FQNEAQ. The CDR3 length is 15 residues. V lost 1 base, J lost 5 bases, and 5 bases stayed unmatched. The CDR3, as DNA: TGTGCCAGCAGCTTAGGAGCGGGAGGGCCCAACGAGCAGTACTTC. This gives the protein CASSLGAGGPNEQYF.

The V call is TRBV4-3, the J call TRBJ2-7; D ambiguous. Germline loops: CDR1 LGHNA, CDR2 YSLEER. The V end lost 4 bases, the J end lost 0 bases, and 10 bases lay between the germline ends. CDR3 length: 14 residues. The CDR3 protein is CASSPSESSYEQYF. The CDR3 nucleotides read TGCGCCAGCAGCCCCAGCGAGAGCTCCTACGAGCAGTACTTC.

V usage is TRBV3-1 (or the pseudogene TRBV3-2) and J usage is TRBJ2-3; TRBD1 matches 7 bases. V was clipped by 4 bases and J by 0 bases; unmatched bases: 10. The germline V gene has CDR1 LGHDT and CDR2 YNNKEL (reference sequence). CDR3 length: 17 residues. The CDR3 DNA sequence: TGTGCCAGCAGCCCCAACGGGACAGAATTTAGCACAGATACGCAGTATTTT. Protein sequence: CASSPNGTEFSTDTQYF.

The chain employs TRBV3-1 (or the pseudogene TRBV3-2) and TRBJ2-2; TRBD2 matches at 12 bases. J was trimmed by 3 bases and V by 5 bases; bases with no gene match: 13. The CDR3 is 19 amino acids. The V gene's germline CDR1 is LGHDT and CDR2 YNNKEL (reference sequence). The CDR3 nucleotides are TGTGCCAGCAGCAAAACTAGACTAGCGGGAGTGGCGGACACCGGGGAGCTGTTTTTT. This gives the protein CASSKTRLAGVADTGELFF.

This chain joins TRBV4-1 and TRBJ2-1; TRBD1 matches at 9 bases. The CDR3 sequence is 16 residues long. Trimming removed 2 bases from V and 6 bases from J; junction bases left unmatched: 8. Germline V CDR1 and CDR2: MGHRA, YSYEKL. CDR3 sequence reads: CASSQTPGQGPNEQFF. DNA of the CDR3: TGCGCCAGCAGCCAAACACCGGGACAGGGACCCAATGAGCAGTTCTTC.

J is TRBJ1-1 and V is TRBV5-6; tentative D call: TRBD1 (6 bases). Germline V gene data show CDR1 as SGHDT and CDR2 as YYEEEE. CDR3 length equals 15 residues. V lost 4 bases and J lost 1, with 14 bases in between. The CDR3 DNA follows: TGTGCCAGCAGCCCTGGACAGAACGGGAACACTGAAGCTTTCTTT. Its protein is CASSPGQNGNTEAFF.

The genes are TRBV2 and TRBJ2-3; either TRBD1 or TRBD2 may fit D (5 bases each). The CDR3 spans 12 residues. Germline V lookup: CDR1 SNHLY, CDR2 FYNNEI. The ends were cut back, 4 bases at V and 3 bases at J, with 5 bases in the middle. The CDR3 here is CASSGGTDTQYF. The CDR3 nucleotides read TGTGCCAGCAGTGGGGGGACAGATACGCAGTATTTT.

This clone was detected only once. The gene calls are TRBV28 and TRBJ2-5; TRBD2 matches 15 bases. From germline, CDR1 is MDHEN and CDR2 SYDVKM. The CDR3 length is 17 residues. V gave up 5 bases and J gave up 2 bases; unmatched junction bases: 6. Here the CDR3 reads CASSQFGLAGGQETQYF. DNA for the CDR3: TGTGCCAGCAGTCAATTTGGACTAGCGGGAGGGCAAGAGACCCAGTACTTC.

In its sample, this clone was seen once. J is TRBJ2-7 and V is TRBV6-5, with D possibly being TRBD2 (6 bases). In germline, CDR1 is MNHEY, CDR2 SVGAGI. The germline V and J ends were trimmed by 0 bases and 4 bases, with 13 bases remaining between them. The CDR3 has 15 residues. The CDR3 sequence: CASSYSREKAYEQYF. The CDR3, as DNA: TGTGCCAGCAGTTACTCTCGGGAGAAGGCTTACGAGCAGTACTTC.

The rearrangement uses TRBV6-5 and TRBJ1-2; 10 nucleotides align to TRBD1. The CDR3 is 12 amino acids. CDR1 is MNHEY and CDR2 is SVGAGI in the germline V gene. V was clipped by 8 bases and J by 5 bases; unmatched bases: 2. The CDR3, as DNA: TGTGCCAGCGTGGACAGGGGGTATGGCTACACCTTC. This codes for CASVDRGYGYTF.

The chain links TRBV11-2 to TRBJ2-3; no clear D. This CDR3 has 14 residues. Trimming took 1 base from V and 1 from J, leaving 6 bases between them. Germline-derived CDR1 and CDR2 are SGHAT and FQNNGV. This chain's CDR3 is CASSLAVRTDTQYF. DNA of the CDR3: TGTGCCAGCAGCTTAGCGGTACGCACAGATACGCAGTATTTT.

J is TRBJ2-5 and V is TRBV24-1; 7 nucleotides align to TRBD1. This CDR3 is 18 amino acids long. V shed 3 bases and J 5 bases; nucleotides not matched to a gene: 17. Germline V CDR1 and CDR2: KGHDR, SFDVKD. The CDR3 protein is CATSDLKGTVPPEETQYF. The CDR3 bases are TGTGCCACCAGTGATCTCAAAGGGACAGTTCCCCCCGAGGAGACCCAGTACTTC.

The chain couples TRBV20-1 to TRBJ2-7, with D perhaps TRBD2 (5 bases). The CDR3 runs to 11 residues. Germline loops: CDR1 DFQATT, CDR2 SNEGSKA (reference sequence). The CDR3 region has the DNA TGCGCTCATTTGCGGGCCTACGAGCAGTACTTC. Its translation: CAHLRAYEQYF.

The chain links TRBV19 to TRBJ2-1; D gene ambiguous. With 4 bases removed from V and 9 bases from J, the gap between germline ends came to 16 bases. The CDR3 has 14 amino acids. CDR1 and CDR2 from the germline V gene are LNHDA and SQIVND (reference sequence). In DNA, the CDR3 is TGTGCCAGTAGTAAAGGCATCCCCCTGGGTGAGCAGTTCTTC. Its translation is CASSKGIPLGEQFF.

For the CDR3, the DNA is TGTGCCAGCAGTGAAGGACTAGCGGAGTGGTACGAGCAGTACTTC. Amino acid sequence: CASSEGLAEWYEQYF. The V call is TRBV2, the J call TRBJ2-7; 9 positions match TRBD2. The germline V gene encodes CDR1 SNHLY and CDR2 FYNNEI. Germline trimming cut 1 base from V and 4 bases from J; bases unmatched to any gene: 5. The CDR3 is 15 amino acids.

The J gene is TRBJ2-1, the V gene TRBV7-2; 10 positions agree with TRBD2. Per the germline V gene, CDR1 is SGHTA and CDR2 is FQGNSA. V lost 3 bases to trimming and J lost 4 bases; unmatched junction nucleotides: 3. This CDR3 is built from 15 residues. CDR3 protein: CASSLRTSGYNEQFF. CDR3 sequence (DNA): TGTGCCAGCAGCTTGCGGACTAGCGGATACAATGAGCAGTTCTTC.

A note on this clone: A read error may account for a junction end that differs from germline. The rearrangement joins TRBV15 to TRBJ2-7; no definite D call. In germline, CDR1 is LNHNV, CDR2 YYDKDF (reference sequence). The CDR3 sequence is 12 residues long. The CDR3 DNA is TGTGCCACCAGCAGAGATCCCCGCGAGAAGTACTTC. This translates into CATSRDPREKYF.

The rearrangement links TRBV4-2 to TRBJ1-3; D is unclear. CDR3 size: 18 residues. CDR1 LGHNA and CDR2 YNFKEQ come from the germline V gene. V lost 2 bases and J lost 0, with 17 bases in between. CDR3 sequence: CASSQRPAGGFSGNTIYF. The CDR3 coding sequence is TGTGCCAGCAGCCAAAGACCCGCGGGCGGATTCTCTGGAAACACCATATATTTT.

This chain connects TRBV28 to TRBJ1-5; D gene ambiguous. The CDR3 has 15 amino acids. V lost 3 bases to trimming and J lost 4 bases, with 13 bases between them. Germline CDR1 is MDHEN and CDR2 is SYDVKM. CDR3 sequence: CASSLPGSRNQPQHF. CDR3 DNA sequence: TGTGCCAGCAGTTTGCCGGGGTCGAGGAATCAGCCCCAGCATTTT.

The chain employs TRBV12-1 and TRBJ1-3; the table names TRBD1, a call not compared with the DNA. TRBV12-1 is a documented pseudogene. This CDR3 has 16 residues. The CDR3 region is CASSFERRGSGNTIYF. The CDR3 coding sequence is TGTGCCAGCAGCTTTGAACGCAGGGGATCAGGAAACACCATATATTTT.

The CDR3 loop is CASSRGSSGNTIYF. The DNA for the CDR3 is TGTGCCAGCAGTCGGGGCAGTTCTGGAAACACCATATATTTT. The gene calls are TRBV6-5 and TRBJ1-3; a weak D match, TRBD1 (5 bases). Germline CDR1 and CDR2: MNHEY and SVGAGI. This CDR3 comprises 14 residues. The V end lost 5 bases, the J end lost 1 base, and 9 bases lay between the germline ends.